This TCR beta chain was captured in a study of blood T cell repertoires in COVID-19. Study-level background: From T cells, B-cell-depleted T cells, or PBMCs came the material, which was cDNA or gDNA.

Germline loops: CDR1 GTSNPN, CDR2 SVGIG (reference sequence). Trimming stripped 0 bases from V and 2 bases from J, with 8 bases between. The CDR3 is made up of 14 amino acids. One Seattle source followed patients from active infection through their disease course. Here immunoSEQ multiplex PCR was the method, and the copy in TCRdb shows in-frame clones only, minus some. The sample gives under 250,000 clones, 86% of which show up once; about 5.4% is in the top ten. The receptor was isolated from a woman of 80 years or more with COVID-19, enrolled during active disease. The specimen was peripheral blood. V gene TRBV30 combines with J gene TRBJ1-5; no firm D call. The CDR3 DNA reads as TGTGCCTGGAGTGTTGGGAGGGGCAATCAGCCCCAGCATTTT. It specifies CAWSVGRGNQPQHF.